This T cell receptor (beta chain) originates from a study of blood T cell repertoires in COVID-19. The repertoire was sequenced with immunoSEQ multiplex PCR; TCRdb's copy has only in-frame clones and lacks some. The repertoire has 350,000 to 450,000 clones, about 90% of them found once; the top ten carry 1% to 1.5%. Germline values: CDR1 MDHEN, CDR2 SYDVKM. The J segment lost 5 bases and the V segment lost 5 bases, leaving 20 bases of the junction unmatched. This CDR3 has 20 amino acids. The TCR originated in a middle-aged man with acute or convalescent COVID-19. Sequencing was done on a sample of peripheral blood. The chain carries TRBV28 and TRBJ2-1; 11 bases align to TRBD2. DNA for the CDR3: TGTGCCAGCAGTCCCATACCGGGACGGTGGGGACTAGCGGATAACAATGAGCAGTTCTTC. This encodes CASSPIPGRWGLADNNEQFF.